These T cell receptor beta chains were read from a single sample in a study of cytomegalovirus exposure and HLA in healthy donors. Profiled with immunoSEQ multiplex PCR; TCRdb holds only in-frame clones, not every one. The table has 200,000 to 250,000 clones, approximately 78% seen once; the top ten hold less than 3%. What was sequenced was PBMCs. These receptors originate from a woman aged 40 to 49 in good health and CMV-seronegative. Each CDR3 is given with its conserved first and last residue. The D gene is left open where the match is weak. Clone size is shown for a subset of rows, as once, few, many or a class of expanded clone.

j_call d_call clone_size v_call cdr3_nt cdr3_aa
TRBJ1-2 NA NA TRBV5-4 TGTGCCAGCAGCTTGCCACCCGAGACAGTGAACTATGGCTACACCTTC CASSLPPETVNYGYTF
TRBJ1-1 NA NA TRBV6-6 TGTGCCAGCAGTTACCCCAGGGGTTCCACTGAAGCTTTCTTT CASSYPRGSTEAFF
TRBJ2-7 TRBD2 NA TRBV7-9 TGTGCCAGCAGCTCCCCGGGAGCGGGAATTCTCCACGAGCAGTACTTC CASSSPGAGILHEQYF
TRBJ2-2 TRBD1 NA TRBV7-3 TGTGCCAGCAGCTTAACGGCCAGGGGGCCGAGCACCGGGGAGCTGTTTTTT CASSLTARGPSTGELFF
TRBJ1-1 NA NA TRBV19 TGTGCCAGTAGTATAGTAAAACATCAGAACACTGAAGCTTTCTTT CASSIVKHQNTEAFF
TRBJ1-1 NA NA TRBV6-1 TGTGCGGACCAGGGAATGAACACTGAAGCTTTCTTT CADQGMNTEAFF
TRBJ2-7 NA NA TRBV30 TGTGCCTGGAGTCCCCGAGGTCCTCGTGAGCAGTACTTC CAWSPRGPREQYF
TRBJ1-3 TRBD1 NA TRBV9 TGTGCCAGCAGCGTCAATGCCGGGACAGGGGATCTGTCTGGAAACACCATATATTTT CASSVNAGTGDLSGNTIYF
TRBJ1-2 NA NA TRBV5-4 TGTGCCAGCAGCGAACATGGGGTCTGGGGGCAAGGCTACACCTTC CASSEHGVWGQGYTF
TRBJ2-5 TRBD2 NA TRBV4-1 TGCGCCAGCAGTCCTAGCGGGAGGGATATGGAGACCCAGTACTTC CASSPSGRDMETQYF
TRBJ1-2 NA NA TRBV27 TGTGCCAGCAGTTCGTTGGACAGAGCTAACTATGGCTACACCTTC CASSSLDRANYGYTF
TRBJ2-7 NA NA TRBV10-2 TGCGCCAGCAGCCAGGACACGGTGGGCGAGCAGTACTTC CASSQDTVGEQYF
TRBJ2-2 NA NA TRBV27 TGTGCCTCCGCGCCGGGAACGAACACCGGGGAGCTGTTTTTT CASAPGTNTGELFF
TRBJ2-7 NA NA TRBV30 TGTGCCTGGAGTGTTCAGGTATCCCTGGCGCAGTACTTC CAWSVQVSLAQYF
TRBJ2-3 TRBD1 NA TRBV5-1 TGCGCCAGCAGCTTTCAGGGACAGGGGGCATTAGATACGCAGTATTTT CASSFQGQGALDTQYF
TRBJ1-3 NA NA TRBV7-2 TGTGCCAGCAGCTTTGGCGGTAGGGTAGGGAGCTCTGGAAACACCATATATTTT CASSFGGRVGSSGNTIYF
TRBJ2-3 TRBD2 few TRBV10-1 TGCGCCAGCAGTGAGGGGGGTAGCGGGCCCCCGAATACGCAGTATTTT CASSEGGSGPPNTQYF
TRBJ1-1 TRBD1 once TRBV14 TGTGCCAGCAGCCAAGATCCACAGGGGTTCCGAGCTTTCTTT CASSQDPQGFRAFF
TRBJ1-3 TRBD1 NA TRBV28 TGTGCCAGCAGTCTCTATGGGACAGGGCTCGGAAACACCATATATTTT CASSLYGTGLGNTIYF
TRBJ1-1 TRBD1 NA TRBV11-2 TGTGCCAGCAGCACGTACAGGGGAGACGGCACTGAAGCTTTCTTT CASSTYRGDGTEAFF
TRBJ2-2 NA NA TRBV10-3 TGTGCCATCAGTGAACTGGTCAGTTGGGCGAGGGAGTCCGGGGAGCTGTTTTTT CAISELVSWARESGELFF
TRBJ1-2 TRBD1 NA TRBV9 TGTGCCAGCAGCGGACAGGGGCCGAACTATGGCTACACCTTC CASSGQGPNYGYTF
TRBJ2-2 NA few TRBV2 TGTGCCAGCAGTGACCCTAACACCGGGGAGCTGTTTTTT CASSDPNTGELFF
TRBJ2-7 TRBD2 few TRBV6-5 TGTGCCAGCAGTTACTCGGGGACTAGCGGCTACGAGCAGTACTTC CASSYSGTSGYEQYF
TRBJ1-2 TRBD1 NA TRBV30 TGTGCCTGGAGTGCGCCGGACAGGGGGGGCTATGGCTACACCTTC CAWSAPDRGGYGYTF
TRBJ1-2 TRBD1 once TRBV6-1 TGTGCCAGCAGTGCCCAGACAGGGGGCGGGTTCGGCTACACCTTC CASSAQTGGGFGYTF
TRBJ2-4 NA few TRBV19 TGTGCCAGTAGTATAGGGAGGGGCCCCAAAAACATTCAGTACTTC CASSIGRGPKNIQYF
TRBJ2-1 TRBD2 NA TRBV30 TGTGCCCGGGGAGGGAGCCTACTAGCGGGAGATGAGCAGTTCTTC CARGGSLLAGDEQFF
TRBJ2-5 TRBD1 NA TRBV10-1 TGCGCCAGCAGTGCGGGACAGCGAAGTGGGACCCAGTACTTC CASSAGQRSGTQYF
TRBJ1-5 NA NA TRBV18 TGTGCCAGCTCACCACCCATGAATCAGCCCCAGCATTTT CASSPPMNQPQHF
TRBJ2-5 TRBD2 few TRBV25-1 TGTGCCAGCAGTGAGCTAGCGGGAGGTGGGGAGACCCAGTACTTC CASSELAGGGETQYF
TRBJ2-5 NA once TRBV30 TGTGCCTGGAGTAACGGGGGTAGAGAGACCCAGTACTTC CAWSNGGRETQYF
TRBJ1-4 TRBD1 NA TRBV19 TGTGCCAGTAGTGCCGGGACAGGGGGAGAAAAACTGTTTTTT CASSAGTGGEKLFF
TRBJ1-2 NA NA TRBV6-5 TGTGCCAGCAGAAACAGGGACATGGGGGGCTACACCTTC CASRNRDMGGYTF
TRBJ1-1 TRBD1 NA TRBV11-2 TGTGCCAGCAGCTCGACAGGGACGAACACTGAAGCTTTCTTT CASSSTGTNTEAFF
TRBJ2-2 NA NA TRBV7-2 TGTGCCAGCAGGCTAAGTTCCGGGGAGCTGTTTTTT CASRLSSGELFF
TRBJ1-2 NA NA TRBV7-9 TGTGCCAGCAGCGTCGACAGGCGCTATGGCTACACCTTC CASSVDRRYGYTF
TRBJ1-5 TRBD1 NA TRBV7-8 TGTGCCAGCAGCCCGACAGGGGGCGGCAATCAGCCCCAGCATTTT CASSPTGGGNQPQHF
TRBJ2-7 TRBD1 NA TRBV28 TGTGCCAGCAGACCCAGGGACAGGCGGGGAGCCGAGCAGTACTTC CASRPRDRRGAEQYF
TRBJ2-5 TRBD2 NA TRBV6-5 TGTGCCAGCAGTTACTCGAGGGGACTAGGGTCGGAGACCCAGTACTTC CASSYSRGLGSETQYF
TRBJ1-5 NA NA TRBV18 TGTGCCAGCTCACCAGGGCAGGGCGCGGGGGGCAATCAGCCCCAGCATTTT CASSPGQGAGGNQPQHF
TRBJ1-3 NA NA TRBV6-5 TGTGCCAGCAGTTACTCGACGGGAGGAAACACCATATATTTT CASSYSTGGNTIYF
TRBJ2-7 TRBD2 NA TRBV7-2 TGTGCCAGCAGCTCTCATATAGCGGGAGCGGGCTACGAGCAGTACTTC CASSSHIAGAGYEQYF
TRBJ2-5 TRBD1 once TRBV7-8 TGTGCCAGCAGCTTCATTGGAACAGGGGGCCAAGAGACCCAGTACTTC CASSFIGTGGQETQYF
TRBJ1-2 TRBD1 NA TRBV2 TGTGCCAGCAGCGTACAGGGGGCTTCTCTTCGCACCTTC CASSVQGASLRTF
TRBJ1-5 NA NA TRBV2 TGTGCCAGCAGTGAAATAGGGAGGGGGGAGAATAGCAATCAGCCCCAGCATTTT CASSEIGRGENSNQPQHF
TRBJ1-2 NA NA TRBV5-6 TGTGCCAGCAGCTTGTCAGGGCAGCCTGTTCACTATGGCTACACCTTC CASSLSGQPVHYGYTF
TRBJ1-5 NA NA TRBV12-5 TGTGCTAGTGGTTTGGTCACGGTGTTGGGCAGTCAGCCCCAGCATTTT CASGLVTVLGSQPQHF